The clone carrying this TCR beta chain was recorded at least ten times. Germline CDR1 and CDR2: LGHNA and YNFKEQ. The CDR3 contains 15 residues. The V segment lost 4 bases and the J segment 5 bases; nucleotides outside the gene matches: 11. These data belong to a study of chronic HIV infection and antiretroviral therapy. TCRdb itself ran the 5' RACE reads through MiXCR, one entry per CDR3 protein. The top ten hold more than 2% of the sample, which has fewer than 40,000 distinct CDR3 sequences, more than 7.5% seen once. Sequencing was carried out using peripheral blood. The gene calls are TRBV4-2 and TRBJ2-7; TRBD1 agrees at 7 bases. The TCR comes from an adult who had HIV and had not received antiretroviral therapy, or was an uninfected healthy control (not recorded which). DNA for the CDR3: TGTGCCAGCAGCCTTTCCCTTCCAGGGGGACACGAGCAGTACTTC. It codes for CASSLSLPGGHEQYF.